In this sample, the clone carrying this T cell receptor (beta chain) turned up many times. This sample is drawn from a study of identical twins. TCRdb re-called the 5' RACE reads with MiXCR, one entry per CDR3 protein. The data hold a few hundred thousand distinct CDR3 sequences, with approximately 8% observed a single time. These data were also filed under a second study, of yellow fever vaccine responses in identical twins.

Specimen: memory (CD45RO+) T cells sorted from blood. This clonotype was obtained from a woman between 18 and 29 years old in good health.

The CDR3 DNA is TGTGCCAGCAGTCCTGCGGGGCGCGATGGCTATGGCTACACCTTC. This encodes CASSPAGRDGYGYTF. This chain connects TRBV6-1 to TRBJ1-2, with D possibly being TRBD1 (5 bases). CDR3 size: 15 residues. Between the trimmed V and J ends, which lost 5 bases and 4 bases, there was a span of 17 bases. The germline V gene encodes CDR1 MNHNS and CDR2 SASEGT.